This is a list of T cell receptor beta chains from one sample in a study of shared clonotypes between healthy human individuals. TCRdb keeps only in-frame clones here, not all; method: immunoSEQ multiplex PCR. The data contain approximately 720,000 clones, 92% of them singletons. The sample comprised naive CD8+ T cells sorted from blood. The receptors shown here come from a man aged 30 to 45 in good health. The CDR3 runs from the conserved cysteine through the conserved F or W. The order of the fields is D gene, J gene, V gene, clone size, CDR3 DNA, CDR3 protein. The D gene is left open where the match is weak. The size of a clone is reported for some rows only, either as once, few or many, or as a class for expanded clones.

TRBD2 | TRBJ2-7 | TRBV11-2 | - | TGTGCCAGCAGCTCTTATACGGGGGGCCAGCGGGAGTACGAGCAGTACTTC | CASSSYTGGQREYEQYF
TRBD1 | TRBJ2-7 | TRBV9 | - | TGTGCCAGCAGCGTAGGGGGGACAGGGATTGCGTACGAGCAGTACTTC | CASSVGGTGIAYEQYF
TRBD1 | TRBJ1-2 | TRBV2 | - | TGTGCCAGGCGACAGGGGCCGGATACTTATGGCTACACCTTC | CARRQGPDTYGYTF
- | TRBJ2-1 | TRBV6-5 | - | TGTGCCAGCAGTAATGAGTACACGGGGTACAATGAGCAGTTCTTC | CASSNEYTGYNEQFF
- | TRBJ2-7 | TRBV27 | - | TGTGCCAGCAGTTTATTGGCAGGGGGGGAAGACGAGCAGTACTTC | CASSLLAGGEDEQYF
- | TRBJ2-7 | TRBV23-1 | - | TGCGCCAGCAGTCAATCGTCGGCAGGGCCCGTCTACGAGCAGTACTTC | CASSQSSAGPVYEQYF
- | TRBJ1-5 | TRBV4-1 | - | TGCGCCAGCAGCCAAGAAGATGGTGTGAGGGGAGGGCAGCCCCAGCATTTT | CASSQEDGVRGGQPQHF
- | TRBJ2-3 | TRBV7-9 | - | TGTGCCAGCAGCTCCTCGGGAGATACGCAGTATTTT | CASSSSGDTQYF
- | TRBJ2-2 | TRBV14 | - | TGTGCCAGCAGCCAAGGACTAGATGGCGGGGAGCTGTTTTTT | CASSQGLDGGELFF
- | TRBJ2-7 | TRBV10-3 | - | TGTGCCATCAGTGAGGGGGGTGGCGAGCAGTACTTC | CAISEGGGEQYF
TRBD2 | TRBJ2-3 | TRBV4-1 | - | TGCGCCAGCAGCCCCTTCGGTAGCGGGGGGGGTTGGGATACGCAGTATTTT | CASSPFGSGGGWDTQYF
- | TRBJ2-7 | TRBV7-9 | - | TGTGCCAGCAGCGGGGACAAAACCTACGAGCAGTACTTC | CASSGDKTYEQYF
TRBD2 | TRBJ2-1 | TRBV4-2 | - | TGTGCCAGCAGCCAACTAGCGGGAGGTTTTGATGAGCAGTTCTTC | CASSQLAGGFDEQFF
- | TRBJ1-5 | TRBV15 | - | TGTGCCACCAGCAGAGGACTCTACATAGGGGTGGGCAATCAGCCCCAGCATTTT | CATSRGLYIGVGNQPQHF
- | TRBJ2-5 | TRBV7-9 | - | TGTGCCAGCATCCTAGTCGGGACAAGTGACGAGACCCAGTACTTC | CASILVGTSDETQYF
- | TRBJ2-5 | TRBV5-6 | - | TGTGCCAGCAGCCCCGGTAGTGGAGAGACCCAGTACTTC | CASSPGSGETQYF
- | TRBJ2-3 | TRBV9 | - | TGTGCCAGCAACGTAGCCAGGGGCGCTGGTAATACGATAGATACGCAGTATTTT | CASNVARGAGNTIDTQYF
- | TRBJ2-7 | TRBV5-1 | - | TGCGCCAGCAGCTTGGGACTCACCCGAGTCCTCGAGCAGTACTTC | CASSLGLTRVLEQYF
TRBD1 | TRBJ2-1 | TRBV2 | - | TGTGCCAGCACCATCACAGGGGGCGTGGGTATTGAGCAGTTCTTC | CASTITGGVGIEQFF
TRBD2 | TRBJ2-7 | TRBV11-2 | - | TGTGCCAGCAGGGACGAGCGGGAGCTCCCCTACGAGCAGTACTTC | CASRDERELPYEQYF
- | TRBJ2-3 | TRBV4-1 | - | TGCGCCAGCAGCCAAGATCTCGGAGGGATTGGGCCCACAGATACGCAGTATTTT | CASSQDLGGIGPTDTQYF
TRBD1 | TRBJ2-1 | TRBV29-1 | - | TGCAGCGTCGGGGACAGGGCTTACAATGAGCAGTTCTTC | CSVGDRAYNEQFF
TRBD2 | TRBJ2-7 | TRBV7-9 | - | TGTGCCAGCAGCTCCCCGACTAGCACCGAGCAGTATTTC | CASSSPTSTEQYF
- | TRBJ1-1 | TRBV7-9 | once | TGTGCCAGCAGCTTAGCGTCCGTTGAAGCTTTCTTT | CASSLASVEAFF
- | TRBJ1-1 | TRBV2 | - | TGTGCCACCCCGGCAGGGGCCAACACTGAAGCTTTCTTT | CATPAGANTEAFF
- | TRBJ1-4 | TRBV2 | - | TGTGCCAGCAGTGCCCCAAACGAAAAACTGTTTTTT | CASSAPNEKLFF
- | TRBJ2-4 | TRBV4-3 | - | TGCGCCAGCAGCCAGTTTCTAGGGGGCAAAAACATTCAGTACTTC | CASSQFLGGKNIQYF
- | TRBJ2-1 | TRBV9 | - | TGTGCCAGCAGCTCTAGCAGCTACAATGAGCAGTTCTTC | CASSSSSYNEQFF
- | TRBJ2-2 | TRBV29-1 | - | TGCAGCGCTAACGCGGGGACCGGGGAGCTGTTTTTT | CSANAGTGELFF
TRBD2 | TRBJ2-1 | TRBV7-3 | once | TGTGCCAGCAGCTTAACTAGCGGGAGGACAAATGAGCAGTTCTTC | CASSLTSGRTNEQFF
TRBD1 | TRBJ2-1 | TRBV27 | - | TGTGCCAGCAGTTTAGGGACAGGGGTATTCAATGAGCAGTTCTTC | CASSLGTGVFNEQFF
- | TRBJ1-2 | TRBV19 | once | TGTGCCAGTAGTCCGCATGCGGGCTACGATAACTATGGCTACACCTTC | CASSPHAGYDNYGYTF
- | TRBJ1-1 | TRBV28 | once | TGTGCCAGCAGTTTAGTGGCAGCAGGGTCGAACACTGAAGCTTTCTTT | CASSLVAAGSNTEAFF
TRBD2 | TRBJ2-1 | TRBV9 | - | TGTGCCAGCAGCGGGGCTAGCGGGACCACCTACAATGAGCAGTTCTTC | CASSGASGTTYNEQFF
TRBD2 | TRBJ2-3 | TRBV6-6 | - | TGTGCCAGCAGCAGGACCTTAGCGGGAGGGCCAGATACGCAGTATTTT | CASSRTLAGGPDTQYF
- | TRBJ2-1 | TRBV11-1 | - | TGTGCCAGCAGCTTGAGGTACCAAGACAATGAGCAGTTCTTC | CASSLRYQDNEQFF
- | TRBJ2-7 | TRBV29-1 | - | TGCAGCGTTGGGTCGGACAAGCTCTACTACGAGCAGTACTTC | CSVGSDKLYYEQYF
- | TRBJ2-3 | TRBV7-9 | - | TGTGCCAGCGGGGCGGGAAGTGGACCGGCAGATACGCAGTATTTT | CASGAGSGPADTQYF
TRBD1 | TRBJ2-7 | TRBV28 | - | TGTGCCAGCAGTAATGAAGAAGGGACAGGGCGCGACGAGCAGTACTTC | CASSNEEGTGRDEQYF
- | TRBJ2-1 | TRBV27 | - | TGTGCCAGCAGTCCCACACAGGAGAGCTACAATGAGCAGTTCTTC | CASSPTQESYNEQFF
- | TRBJ2-1 | TRBV9 | - | TGTGCCAGCAGCGTGGGCGGAATTACATACAATGAGCAGTTCTTC | CASSVGGITYNEQFF
- | TRBJ2-6 | TRBV7-9 | once | TGTGCCAGCAGCCCTCTCCCCGGGACCGTCTACTCTGGGGCCAACGTCCTGACTTTC | CASSPLPGTVYSGANVLTF
- | TRBJ2-7 | TRBV9 | - | TGTGCCAGCAGCCTCCCCTGGGGGACAAACTACGAGCAGTACTTC | CASSLPWGTNYEQYF
- | TRBJ2-1 | TRBV9 | - | TGTGCCAGCAGCGTAGCCCCCAATGAGCAGTTCTTC | CASSVAPNEQFF
- | TRBJ2-1 | TRBV27 | - | TGTGCCAGCAGTTTCGGAACTGAGCAGTTCTTC | CASSFGTEQFF
- | TRBJ2-1 | TRBV6-1 | - | TGTGCCAGCAGTGGGGCCCACTTCCGTCGGGACGCCATTCCGTTCTTC | CASSGAHFRRDAIPFF
- | TRBJ2-3 | TRBV27 | - | TGTGCCAGCAGTTCCGCGGACGTGGGTAGCACAGATACGCAGTATTTT | CASSSADVGSTDTQYF
TRBD2 | TRBJ2-2 | TRBV7-7 | - | TGTGCTAGCAGTGGACTAGCGGGAGAGTTGGGGGAGCTGTTTTTT | CASSGLAGELGELFF
- | TRBJ2-3 | TRBV7-6 | - | TGTGCCAGCAGCTTCACGGGCACAGATACGCAGTATTTT | CASSFTGTDTQYF
TRBD1 | TRBJ2-7 | TRBV30 | - | TGTGCCTGGAGTGAGGGGACAGGGGCCTACGAGCAGTACTTC | CAWSEGTGAYEQYF
- | TRBJ2-5 | TRBV10-3 | - | TGTGCCATCAGGGTGGACTTGGCGGGGGAGACCCAGTACTTC | CAIRVDLAGETQYF